This TCR beta chain derives from a study of beta chain features in type 1 diabetes. About the research overall: What patients shared with healthy donors was a similar profile of age, gender and cell yields.

General study findings and limits: A pattern of fewer insertions and more deletions at VDJ junctions was seen in type 1 diabetes patients. PCR might favor shorter templates, equally in patients and controls. Among patients with Type 1 diabetes, TCRB CDR3s were moderately but significantly shorter in every one of the four CD4+ subsets.

Comment on this clone: What it recognizes is unknown. At the DNA level, this CDR3 is encoded by other sequences in the same sample as well.

Using CD45RO/CCR7/CD25/CD127/CD95/CD27, CD4+ naive, central memory, regulatory and stem cell-like memory cells were sorted. The study reverse transcribed the entire isolated RNA, so it sequenced expressed TCRB transcripts. Using immunoSEQ multiplex PCR, the repertoire was profiled, and TCRdb retains in-frame clones only, with some absent. The sample contains about 340,000 clones, 7% to 10% of which appear only once. The V and J ends lost 1 base and 2 bases, in that order; junction bases with no gene match: 1. Germline V gene lookup returns CDR1 SGHTA and CDR2 FQGNSA. The CDR3 has 16 amino acids. The source is a man between 25 and 39 years old with type 1 diabetes. This sequence joins TRBV7-2 and TRBJ2-5; 13 positions agree with TRBD2. Sequencing was done on a sample of central memory CD4+ T cells from blood. CDR3 nucleotide sequence: TGTGCCAGCAGCTTAGGGACTAGCGGGGGACAAGAGACCCAGTACTTC. It translates to CASSLGTSGGQETQYF.